A selection of T cell receptor beta chains follows, all from one sample in a study of PD-L1 blockade in urothelial cancer. TCRdb's copy holds only in-frame clones and misses some; the assay was immunoSEQ multiplex PCR. The sample has fewer than 60,000 clones; roughly 80% are singletons. Sequenced here: PBMCs, sampled around atezolizumab (anti-PD-L1) treatment. These receptors were collected from a man aged 70 or older with urothelial cancer. Each CDR3 is given with its conserved first and last residue. The D gene is left open where the match is weak. The size entry is marked missing in some rows and otherwise reads once, few, many or a size class.

j_gene	abundance	v_gene	len	d_gene	CDR3aa	CDR3nt
TRBJ1-1	-	TRBV28	15	TRBD1	CASRQTGATNTEAFF	TGTGCCAGCCGCCAGACAGGGGCCACGAACACTGAAGCTTTCTTT
TRBJ2-5	-	TRBV18	15	TRBD1	CASSPTGGISETQYF	TGTGCCAGCTCACCCACAGGGGGCATATCGGAGACCCAGTACTTC
TRBJ2-1	-	TRBV7-2	14	TRBD2	CASSPSGRSLEQFF	TGTGCCAGCAGTCCTAGCGGGAGGTCGTTGGAGCAGTTCTTC
TRBJ1-1	few	TRBV7-9	14	-	CASSLGAFGTEAFF	TGTGCCAGCAGCTTAGGGGCCTTTGGGACTGAAGCTTTCTTT
TRBJ1-3	-	TRBV9	17	-	CASSPRAGSSEDRTIYF	TGTGCCAGCAGCCCCCGGGCAGGGTCGTCTGAGGATCGGACCATATATTTT
TRBJ2-7	-	TRBV7-2	13	-	CASSLQVPYEQYF	TGTGCCAGCAGCTTACAGGTCCCTTACGAGCAGTACTTC
TRBJ2-1	-	TRBV9	13	-	CASSTQHHNEQFF	TGTGCCAGCAGCACACAGCACCACAATGAGCAGTTCTTC
TRBJ2-7	-	TRBV11-2	14	-	CASSLRLVLPEQYF	TGTGCCAGCAGCTTGCGCTTGGTCCTCCCCGAGCAGTACTTC
TRBJ2-1	-	TRBV19	13	-	CASNAGPHNEQFF	TGTGCCAGTAATGCAGGGCCCCACAATGAGCAGTTCTTC
TRBJ1-3	-	TRBV7-9	17	TRBD1	CASGPDGGGAAGNTIYF	TGTGCCAGCGGTCCTGATGGAGGGGGCGCGGCTGGAAACACCATATATTTT
TRBJ1-1	-	TRBV11-2	16	-	CASTLIGTPGGGKAFF	TGTGCCAGCACCTTAATCGGGACTCCTGGAGGAGGAAAAGCTTTCTTT
TRBJ2-3	-	TRBV9	16	-	CASSPRQGGMADTQYF	TGTGCCAGCAGCCCAAGGCAGGGAGGAATGGCGGATACGCAGTATTTT
TRBJ2-4	-	TRBV28	11	TRBD2	CAAAGGRARYF	TGTGCCGCCGCAGGCGGGAGGGCCCGATACTTC
TRBJ2-7	-	TRBV7-3	16	TRBD2	CASSLSGSGVVGEQYF	TGTGCCAGCAGCCTCTCCGGCAGCGGGGTAGTGGGCGAGCAGTACTTC
TRBJ2-3	few	TRBV11-1	15	-	CASSSPRASTDTQYF	TGTGCCAGCAGCTCCCCGCGGGCTAGCACAGATACGCAGTATTTT
TRBJ1-2	-	TRBV5-1	13	TRBD1	CASSLDRFLGYTF	TGCGCCAGCAGCCTGGACAGGTTCCTTGGCTACACCTTC